This paragraph covers one T cell receptor (beta chain) sequence. The sample is drawn from a study of technical replicates of blood from a handful of donors. The protocol was immunoSEQ multiplex PCR, while the TCRdb copy is restricted to in-frame clones and leaves out a portion. Here the sample spans some 89,000 clones, about 95% being singletons. V shed 9 bases and J shed 2 bases, with 17 bases lying between them. Germline V lookup: CDR1 LNHDA, CDR2 SQIVND (reference sequence). The CDR3 consists of 14 residues. The receptor's source is a human donor in good health. The sequenced sample was T cells isolated from PBMCs. The V and J genes are TRBV19 and TRBJ2-7, with D perhaps matching TRBD2 (6 bases). DNA of the CDR3: TGTGCCAGCTCTGAGACTAGAGGGCCCTACGAGCAGTACTTC. The encoded protein is CASSETRGPYEQYF.